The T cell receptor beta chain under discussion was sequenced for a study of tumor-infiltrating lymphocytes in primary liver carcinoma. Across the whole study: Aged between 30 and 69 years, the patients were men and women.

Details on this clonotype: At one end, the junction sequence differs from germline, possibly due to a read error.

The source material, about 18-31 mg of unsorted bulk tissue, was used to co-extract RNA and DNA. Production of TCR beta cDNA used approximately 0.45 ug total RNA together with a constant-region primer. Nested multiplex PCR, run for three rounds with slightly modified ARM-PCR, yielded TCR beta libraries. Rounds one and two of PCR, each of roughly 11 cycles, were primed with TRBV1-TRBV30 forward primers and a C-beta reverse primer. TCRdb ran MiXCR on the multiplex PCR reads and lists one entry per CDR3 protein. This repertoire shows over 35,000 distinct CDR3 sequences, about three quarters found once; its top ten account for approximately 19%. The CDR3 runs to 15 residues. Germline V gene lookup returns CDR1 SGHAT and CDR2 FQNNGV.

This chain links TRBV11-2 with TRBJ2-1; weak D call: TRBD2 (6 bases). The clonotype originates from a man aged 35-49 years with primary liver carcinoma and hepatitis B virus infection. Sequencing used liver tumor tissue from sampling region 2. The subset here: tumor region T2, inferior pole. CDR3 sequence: CASSFSGPLDNERFF. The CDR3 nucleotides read TGCGCCAGCAGCTTTAGCGGACCACTCGACAATGAGCGGTTCTTC.